This passage covers 23 T cell receptor beta chains from one sample sequenced in a study of blood T cell repertoires in COVID-19. The protocol was immunoSEQ multiplex PCR, while the TCRdb copy is restricted to in-frame clones and leaves out a portion. The repertoire holds hundreds of thousands of clones, 90% seen once, with 0.2% to 0.3% in the top ten. The source material was peripheral blood. These receptors were taken from a woman aged 18-29 years with acute or convalescent COVID-19.

The V and J genes are TRBV6-5 and TRBJ1-4; D uncertain. Germline V CDR1 and CDR2: MNHEY, SVGAGI. The CDR3 totals 15 residues. The germline V and J ends were trimmed by 0 bases and 5 bases, with 10 bases remaining between them. The CDR3: CASSYSTGKNEKLFF. The CDR3 nucleotides are TGTGCCAGCAGTTACTCGACCGGGAAGAATGAAAAACTGTTTTTT.

The chain uses TRBV6-5 and TRBJ2-5; possible D gene TRBD1, 5 bases. CDR1 and CDR2 from the germline V gene are MNHEY and SVGAGI. Trimming left V 6 bases short and J 5 bases short, with 19 bases between. The CDR3 contains 15 residues. The CDR3 region has the DNA TGTGCCAGCAGCCAAATGCAGGGTTTGATTGAGACCCAGTACTTC. Translated, it gives CASSQMQGLIETQYF.

This chain connects TRBV5-4 to TRBJ1-1, with D tentatively TRBD1 (5 bases). V gave up 0 bases and J gave up 0 bases, with 9 bases separating them. The CDR3 has 15 amino acids. CDR1 and CDR2 (germline): SGHNT, YYREEE (reference sequence). The CDR3 DNA sequence: TGTGCCAGCAGCTTGGGCGGGGGGGTGAACACTGAAGCTTTCTTT. As protein: CASSLGGGVNTEAFF.

The chain uses TRBV10-2 and TRBJ1-1; no clear D. Germline lookup yields CDR1 WSHSY and CDR2 SAAADI. Trimming stripped 5 bases from V and 1 base from J, with 8 bases between. The CDR3 contains 13 residues. The CDR3 bases are TGCGCCAGCAGTAGTACCAGGAACACTGAAGCTTTCTTT. Amino acid sequence: CASSSTRNTEAFF.

The rearrangement uses TRBV7-8 and TRBJ2-7; tentatively, D is TRBD1 (5 bases). This CDR3 spans 14 amino acids. Trimming took off 3 bases at V and 0 bases at J, with 9 bases between the two ends. CDR1 is SGHVS and CDR2 is FQNEAQ in the germline V gene. The CDR3 region has the DNA TGTGCCAGCAGCTTGACAGTCAGCTCCTACGAGCAGTACTTC. Translating gives CASSLTVSSYEQYF. Together with reference TRBV7-8 and TRBJ2-7, the CDR3 gives the full variable domain: GAGVSQSPRYKVAKRGQDVALRCDPISGHVSLFWYQQALGQGPEFLTYFQNEAQLDKSGLPSDRFFAERPEGSVSTLKIQRTQQEDSAVYLCASSLTVSSYEQYFGPGTRLTVT.

The chain recombines TRBV7-8 with TRBJ1-2; no definite D call. This CDR3 contains 16 residues. Germline CDR1 SGHVS, CDR2 FQNEAQ. With 1 base removed from V and 4 bases from J, the gap between germline ends came to 16 bases. The CDR3 spells CASSLDGGGNPYGYTF. CDR3 nucleotide sequence: TGTGCCAGCAGCTTAGACGGCGGCGGGAATCCCTATGGCTACACCTTC.

V is TRBV2 and J is TRBJ2-2; 14 bases are shared with TRBD2. The V gene end was trimmed by 6 bases and the J gene end by 7 bases; junction bases not matched to a gene: 1. Germline lookup yields CDR1 SNHLY and CDR2 FYNNEI. The CDR3 totals 14 residues. DNA of the CDR3: TGTGCCAGCAGGGGGACTAGCGGGGGCGGGGAGCTGTTTTTT. The encoded protein is CASRGTSGGGELFF.

The V and J genes are TRBV4-1 and TRBJ1-1; TRBD1 aligns across 10 bases. The V segment lost 3 bases and the J segment 6 bases; nucleotides outside the gene matches: 13. The CDR3 is 17 amino acids. Germline CDR1 and CDR2: MGHRA and YSYEKL. The CDR3 reads CASSHRSTGGKLAEAFF. CDR3 DNA sequence: TGCGCCAGCAGCCATCGCTCGACAGGGGGCAAGTTGGCTGAAGCTTTCTTT.

The chain couples TRBV6-1 to TRBJ1-3; a weak D match, TRBD1 (6 bases). Germline lookup yields CDR1 MNHNS and CDR2 SASEGT. The CDR3 runs 16 residues. The V end was cut by 2 bases, the J end by 7 bases, with 18 bases between. The CDR3 nucleotides read TGTGCCAGCAGTGAACCCGACAGGAAAATTCAGAACACCATATATTTT. It yields the protein CASSEPDRKIQNTIYF.

This clone was seen at least ten times. The genes are TRBV5-1 and TRBJ1-1, with 9 bases lining up with TRBD1. Germline assignment: CDR1 SGHRS and CDR2 YFSETQ. CDR3 length: 14 residues. V lost 4 bases, J lost 5 bases, and 6 bases stayed unmatched. Here the CDR3 reads CASSAGTGWTEAFF. The DNA of the CDR3 is TGCGCCAGCAGCGCCGGGACAGGGTGGACTGAAGCTTTCTTT.

The chain couples TRBV6-5 to TRBJ1-3; D not certain. The CDR3 contains 14 residues. The germline CDR1 and CDR2 sequences are MNHEY and SVGAGI. V was shortened by 6 bases and J by 2 bases, with 11 bases between the two germline ends. CDR3 nucleotide sequence: TGTGCCAGCAGCGGGAGAGGACCTGGAAACACCATATATTTT. Translating it yields CASSGRGPGNTIYF.

The chain's CDR3 is CASSGGLANNEQFF. CDR3 DNA sequence: TGTGCCAGCAGCGGGGGACTAGCTAACAATGAGCAGTTCTTC. The V gene is TRBV7-9, the J gene TRBJ2-1; 9 bases map to TRBD2. Germline CDR1 is SEHNR and CDR2 is FQNEAQ (reference sequence). The CDR3 totals 14 residues. The J segment lost 5 bases and the V segment lost 5 bases, leaving 4 bases of the junction unmatched.

For this clone: The identical CDR3 is also encoded by other nucleotide sequences in the sample. This chain uses TRBV27 with TRBJ1-5; D is possibly TRBD1 (5 bases). V was cut by 6 bases and J by 4 bases, with 7 bases left in between. This CDR3 comprises 12 residues. CDR1 is MNHEY, CDR2 SMNVEV, per germline (reference sequence). CDR3 bases: TGTGCCAGCAGCGGGGGAAATCAGCCCCAGCATTTT. This translates into CASSGGNQPQHF.

This clone came up once. The V gene is TRBV7-9, the J gene TRBJ1-1; a weak D match, TRBD1 (5 bases). This CDR3 comprises 15 residues. The germline gives CDR1 SEHNR, CDR2 FQNEAQ (reference sequence). The V and J ends lost 5 bases and 0 bases respectively, with 13 bases between them. CDR3 DNA sequence: TGTGCCAGCAGCCCGAGCTCAGGGCTGAACACTGAAGCTTTCTTT. This gives the protein CASSPSSGLNTEAFF.

This chain connects TRBV5-1 to TRBJ1-5, with D possibly being TRBD1 (6 bases). V was pared by 4 bases and J by 3 bases, with 14 bases between. The CDR3 is 15 amino acids. Germline CDR1 is SGHRS and CDR2 is YFSETQ. This CDR3 is CASSPTGLNNQPQHF. Here the CDR3 DNA reads TGCGCCAGCAGCCCAACAGGGTTGAACAATCAGCCCCAGCATTTT. The variable domain in full, with the rest retrieved from reference TRBV5-1 and TRBJ1-5, is KAGVTQTPRYLIKTRGQQVTLSCSPISGHRSVSWYQQTPGQGLQFLFEYFSETQRNKGNFPGRFSGRQFSNSRSEMNVSTLELGDSALYLCASSPTGLNNQPQHFGDGTRLSIL.

The chain combines TRBV7-8 with TRBJ1-1; TRBD1 is a possible D gene (6 bases). The V end was cut by 4 bases, the J end by 0 bases, with 18 bases between. There are 17 residues in the CDR3. Germline V gene sequence: CDR1 SGHVS, CDR2 FQNEAQ. CDR3 coding DNA: TGTGCCAGCAGCTCCGAGGTAGTGGGGGCTGTGAACACTGAAGCTTTCTTT. As protein: CASSSEVVGAVNTEAFF.

The V gene is TRBV12-3 or TRBV12-4, the J gene TRBJ1-1, with a possible D match to TRBD1 (5 bases). This CDR3 is built from 12 residues. Trimming left V 4 bases short and J 6 bases short, with 9 bases between. CDR3 DNA sequence: TGTGCCAGCAGTTCAGGACAACCTGAAGCTTTCTTT. It encodes CASSSGQPEAFF.

This clone was counted a few times. The rearrangement links TRBV24-1 to TRBJ2-2; a possible D gene is TRBD2 (5 bases). V lost 4 bases and J lost 3, with 11 bases in between. This CDR3 contains 15 residues. Germline V CDR1 and CDR2: KGHDR, SFDVKD. The CDR3 region has the DNA TGTGCCACCAGTGAAGGTCGGGATCACACCGGGGAGCTGTTTTTT. This translates into CATSEGRDHTGELFF.

The rearrangement joins TRBV27 to TRBJ1-1, with TRBD1 identical over 10 bases. Germline-derived CDR1 and CDR2 are MNHEY and SMNVEV (reference sequence). The CDR3 sequence is 14 residues long. J lost 7 bases, V lost 5 bases, and 7 bases had no gene match. The CDR3 reads CASSPRQGAGEAFF. DNA for the CDR3: TGTGCCAGCAGTCCAAGACAGGGGGCTGGTGAAGCTTTCTTT.

This chain uses TRBV7-2 with TRBJ1-1; the D is unclear. The CDR3 extends over 11 amino acids. Trimming stripped 4 bases from V and 7 bases from J, with 7 bases between. The germline V gene has CDR1 SGHTA and CDR2 FQGNSA. CDR3 amino acids: CASSYSFEAFF. Here the CDR3 DNA reads TGTGCCAGCAGCTACAGTTTTGAAGCTTTCTTT.

The chain carries TRBV5-6 and TRBJ2-7, with D possibly TRBD2 on 5 matching bases. Trimming shortened V by 3 bases and J by 6 bases, and 10 bases separated the two germline ends. The CDR3 loop spans 12 amino acids. CDR1 is SGHDT and CDR2 is YYEEEE in the germline V gene. CDR3 nucleotides: TGTGCCAGCAGCTACGGTCGGGGCGAGCAGTACTTC. It codes for CASSYGRGEQYF.

The rearrangement joins TRBV9 to TRBJ1-2, with D maybe TRBD1 (5 bases). Trimming cost V 2 bases and J 4 bases, with 15 bases left between them. There are 15 residues in the CDR3. Germline V gives CDR1 SGDLS, CDR2 YYNGEE. The CDR3 loop reads CASSVSSGQGYGYTF. The CDR3 bases are TGTGCCAGCAGCGTTAGTTCCGGGCAGGGCTATGGCTACACCTTC.

The chain carries TRBV27 and TRBJ1-2; 7 bases are a match to TRBD1. The V gene's germline CDR1 is MNHEY and CDR2 SMNVEV (reference sequence). J lost 0 bases, V lost 6 bases, and 4 bases had no gene match. This CDR3 has 14 residues. Written as DNA, the CDR3 is TGTGCCAGCAGGGGACAGACTTCTAACTATGGCTACACCTTC. Its translation is CASRGQTSNYGYTF.